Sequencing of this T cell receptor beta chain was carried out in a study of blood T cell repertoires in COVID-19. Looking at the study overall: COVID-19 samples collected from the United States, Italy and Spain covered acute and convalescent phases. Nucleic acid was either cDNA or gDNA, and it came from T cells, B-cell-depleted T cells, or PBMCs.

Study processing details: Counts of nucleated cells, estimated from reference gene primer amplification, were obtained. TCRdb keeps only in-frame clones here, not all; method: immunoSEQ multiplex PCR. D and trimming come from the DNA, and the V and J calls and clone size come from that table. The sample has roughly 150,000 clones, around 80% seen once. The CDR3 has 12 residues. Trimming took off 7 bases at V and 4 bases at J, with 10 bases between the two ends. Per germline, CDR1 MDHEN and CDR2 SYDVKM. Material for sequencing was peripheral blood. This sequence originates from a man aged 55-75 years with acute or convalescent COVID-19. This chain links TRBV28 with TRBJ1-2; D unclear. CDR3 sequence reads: CASTGSLYGYTF. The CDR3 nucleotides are TGTGCCAGCACCGGGTCTCTCTATGGCTACACCTTC.